The next 20 T cell receptor beta chains were all read from a single sample in a study of T cells in Graves' hyperthyroidism and ophthalmopathy. Researchers amplified the TCR beta CDR3 regions from RNA transcripts. A set of HTBI primers served as the primers for a first-round RT-PCR of the TCR CDR3. TCRdb itself ran the multiplex PCR reads through MiXCR, one entry per CDR3 protein. The sample contains 550,000 to 800,000 distinct CDR3 sequences, 15% to 20% of which appear only once. Source material: blood. Receptors originate from a man in his late teens or twenties with Graves' hyperthyroidism.

The J gene is TRBJ2-3, the V gene TRBV7-9; 8 bases match TRBD2. The V and J ends lost 5 bases and 5 bases, in that order; junction bases with no gene match: 12. Germline CDR1 reads SEHNR; CDR2 reads FQNEAQ (reference sequence). CDR3 length: 16 amino acids. The CDR3 nucleotides read TGTGCCAGCAGCCGCCTAGCGGGTACGGACCAAGATACGCAGTATTTT. Its protein product is CASSRLAGTDQDTQYF.

Regarding this clonotype: The junction departs from germline at one end; a sequencing error may be responsible. The CDR3 is CASGLDRLAGFANTGEPFF. CDR3 sequence (DNA): TGTGCTAGTGGTTTGGACAGACTAGCGGGATTCGCGAACACCGGGGAGCCGTTTTTT. The chain couples TRBV12-5 to TRBJ2-2; 11 bases are shared with TRBD2. This CDR3 comprises 19 residues. The V gene's germline CDR1 is LGHNT and CDR2 FRNRAP.

In its sample, this clonotype was seen a few times. The chain combines TRBV3-1 with TRBJ2-2; D assignment may be TRBD1 or TRBD2 (5 bases each). V was pared by 1 base and J by 1 base, with 10 bases between. Germline CDR1 is LGHDT and CDR2 is YNNKEL (reference sequence). The CDR3 totals 16 residues. The CDR3 sequence is CASSQGDDWNTGELFF. Here the CDR3 DNA reads TGTGCCAGCAGCCAAGGGGACGACTGGAACACCGGGGAGCTGTTTTTT.

This clonotype was seen repeatedly, ten times or more. The genes are TRBV2 and TRBJ1-5; D perhaps matches TRBD1 (5 bases). The CDR3 loop spans 16 amino acids. Trimming removed 6 bases from V and 2 bases from J, with 17 bases in between. Per germline, CDR1 SNHLY and CDR2 FYNNEI. The CDR3 loop reads CASRYRRLAGNQPQHF. The CDR3 region has the DNA TGTGCCAGCAGGTACAGGAGACTAGCAGGCAATCAGCCCCAGCATTTT.

This clonotype showed up just a few times. The chain uses TRBV3-1 and TRBJ2-7, with 9 bases lining up with TRBD1. V shed 8 bases, J shed 5 bases, and the junction held 13 bases outside the gene matches. The germline V gene encodes CDR1 LGHDT and CDR2 YNNKEL (reference sequence). The CDR3 is 15 amino acids. The chain's CDR3 is CASARTGGASHEQYF. The CDR3, as DNA: TGTGCCAGCGCTCGCACAGGGGGCGCGTCCCACGAGCAGTACTTC.

The V call is TRBV29-1, the J call TRBJ2-7, with 8 bases fitting TRBD2. CDR3 length: 13 residues. V shed 7 bases and J 6 bases; nucleotides not matched to a gene: 11. Germline values: CDR1 SQVTM, CDR2 ANQGSEA. The CDR3 reads CSEPGLVRPEQYF. In nucleotides, the CDR3 is TGCAGCGAGCCGGGACTAGTCCGACCCGAGCAGTACTTC.

This clonotype has more than one count but fewer than ten. The genes are TRBV10-3 and TRBJ1-2; D is possibly TRBD1 (5 bases). CDR3 length equals 14 residues. Per germline, CDR1 ENHRY and CDR2 SYGVKD. Trimming took off 2 bases at V and 0 bases at J, with 7 bases between the two ends. CDR3 nucleotides: TGTGCCATCAGTGAGGGGGGAGCTAACTATGGCTACACCTTC. This translates into CAISEGGANYGYTF.

The chain carries TRBV30 and TRBJ2-1; D is ambiguous. V was cut by 8 bases and J by 8 bases, with 22 bases left in between. The germline CDR1 and CDR2 sequences are GTSNPN and SVGIG (reference sequence). The CDR3 consists of 14 residues. CDR3 DNA: TGTGCCAGTAGGGCCGTCGAGAGGAGATATGAGCAGTTCTTC. As protein: CASRAVERRYEQFF.

The rearrangement uses TRBV28 and TRBJ1-5; TRBD1 agrees at 8 bases. The germline V gene encodes CDR1 MDHEN and CDR2 SYDVKM. The junction had 5 bases not matched to a gene; V was cut back by 1 base and J by 6 bases. The CDR3 contains 15 residues. CDR3 coding DNA: TGTGCCAGCAGTTTATTCAGGGGGCTAGGTCAGCCCCAGCATTTT. This encodes CASSLFRGLGQPQHF.

The chain carries TRBV5-1 and TRBJ2-7; TRBD2 agrees at 8 bases. From germline, CDR1 is SGHRS and CDR2 YFSETQ. The J segment lost 3 bases and the V segment lost 3 bases, leaving 5 bases of the junction unmatched. The CDR3 is 14 amino acids. The CDR3 nucleotides read TGCGCCAGCAGCTCGGGGACTAGGGGCTACGAGCAGTACTTC. It yields the protein CASSSGTRGYEQYF.

This clonotype was seen only a few times. The chain employs TRBV10-3 and TRBJ1-1; a weak D match, TRBD1 (6 bases). Germline loops: CDR1 ENHRY, CDR2 SYGVKD. V was cut by 0 bases and J by 1 base, with 9 bases left in between. This CDR3 is 15 amino acids long. This CDR3 reads CAISESPGENTEAFF. In nucleotides, the CDR3 is TGTGCCATCAGTGAGTCGCCAGGGGAGAACACTGAAGCTTTCTTT.

In its sample, this clonotype was seen many times. The chain links TRBV2 to TRBJ2-5; 11 bases are a match to TRBD2. This CDR3 contains 14 residues. Per the germline V gene, CDR1 is SNHLY and CDR2 is FYNNEI. J lost 3 bases, V lost 3 bases, and 0 bases had no gene match. The chain's CDR3 is CASSETSGEETQYF. DNA for the CDR3: TGTGCCAGCAGTGAGACTAGCGGGGAAGAGACCCAGTACTTC.

This clonotype was found many times. The CDR3 DNA sequence: TGTGCCTGGAGTGTCGGCGCGAGCGAGCAGTACTTC. This gives the protein CAWSVGASEQYF. This chain connects TRBV30 to TRBJ2-7; D is unclear. The CDR3 loop spans 12 amino acids. The germline V gene encodes CDR1 GTSNPN and CDR2 SVGIG (reference sequence). V dropped 0 bases and J dropped 6 bases, with 9 bases sitting between them.

This chain uses TRBV11-3 with TRBJ2-5; 10 bases match TRBD2. J was trimmed by 2 bases and V by 5 bases; bases with no gene match: 5. This CDR3 contains 15 residues. Germline V gene data show CDR1 as SGHNT and CDR2 as YENEEA. The CDR3 loop is CASSLGLAQQETQYF. The CDR3, as DNA: TGTGCCAGCAGCCTGGGACTAGCGCAACAAGAGACCCAGTACTTC.

The V call is TRBV24-1, the J call TRBJ1-5; D ambiguous. CDR1 is KGHDR, CDR2 SFDVKD, per germline. The CDR3 is 14 residues long. The germline V and J ends were trimmed by 7 bases and 6 bases, with 15 bases remaining between them. CDR3 bases: TGTGCCACCAGCTCTTCCACGGGGAGTCAGCCCCAGCATTTT. Residues: CATSSSTGSQPQHF.

V gene TRBV20-1 combines with J gene TRBJ2-2; 9 nucleotides align to TRBD2. This CDR3 is 15 amino acids long. CDR1 and CDR2 from the germline V gene are DFQATT and SNEGSKA (reference sequence). The trim removed 5 bases at V and 6 bases at J, leaving 10 bases unmatched. The CDR3 DNA reads as TGCAGTGCTGATCGGGCGGGAGGGCCGCCCGGGGAGCTGTTTTTT. This translates into CSADRAGGPPGELFF.

This clonotype was counted many times. The chain has TRBV27 and TRBJ1-1; D gene unclear. Between the trimmed V and J ends, which lost 5 bases and 1 base, there was a span of 5 bases. Per the germline V gene, CDR1 is MNHEY and CDR2 is SMNVEV (reference sequence). This CDR3 is 12 amino acids long. CDR3 coding DNA: TGTGCCAGCAGTAAGAAGAACACTGAAGCTTTCTTT. It yields the protein CASSKKNTEAFF.

This clonotype came up a few times. The chain has TRBV7-2 and TRBJ1-1; the match to TRBD1 covers 8 bases. J gave up 4 bases and V 5 bases, and 12 bases lay outside the gene matches. This CDR3 has 16 amino acids. Per the germline V gene, CDR1 is SGHTA and CDR2 is FQGNSA. The CDR3 spells CASSRRNRGGTTEAFF. CDR3 sequence (DNA): TGTGCCAGCAGCCGTCGTAACAGGGGGGGTACCACTGAAGCTTTCTTT.

This clonotype was observed a few times. The chain employs TRBV10-3 and TRBJ1-3, with D unclear. This CDR3 comprises 15 residues. CDR1 is ENHRY and CDR2 is SYGVKD in the germline V gene. The ends were cut back, 0 bases at V and 4 bases at J, with 10 bases in the middle. The CDR3 DNA reads TGTGCCATCAGTGAGTCGGATGGGTCCGGAAACACCATATATTTT. This gives the protein CAISESDGSGNTIYF.

V usage is TRBV3-1 and J usage is TRBJ1-1; D perhaps matches TRBD1 (5 bases). The CDR3 has 15 residues. V was cut by 1 base and J by 4 bases, with 13 bases left in between. The germline V gene encodes CDR1 LGHDT and CDR2 YNNKEL (reference sequence). Written as DNA, the CDR3 is TGTGCCAGCAGCCAAGTGGGAGGGACCGGCACTGAAGCTTTCTTT. This codes for CASSQVGGTGTEAFF.